Following are 30 T cell receptor beta chains from one sample sequenced in a study of blood T cells in healthy people across ages. The authors ran a second PCR of roughly 7 to 11 cycles using a sample-barcoded 5' primer and a J-beta primer mix. TCRdb reanalysed the 5' RACE reads using MiXCR and keeps one entry per CDR3 protein. The sample records some 1.4 million distinct CDR3 sequences, roughly 45% being singletons. Sequencing input: blood. Receptors originate from a woman under 30 in good health.

This clonotype has only a few counts. V usage is TRBV29-1 and J usage is TRBJ2-7; a possible D gene is TRBD2 (6 bases). V lost 6 bases to trimming and J lost 7 bases, with 13 bases between them. This CDR3 comprises 11 residues. Germline-derived CDR1 and CDR2 are SQVTM and ANQGSEA. The CDR3 coding sequence is TGCAGCGTCGAGGAGGGGTGGGAGCAGTACTTC. As protein: CSVEEGWEQYF.

This clonotype was detected once. The V and J genes are TRBV21-1 and TRBJ2-1; the table's D call, TRBD2, has no DNA check behind it. TRBV21-1 is recorded as a pseudogene. This CDR3 has 18 residues. The CDR3, as DNA: TGTGCCAGCAGCAATGCCGCCCGAGAGCGGGAGGGCCGGCATGAGCAGTTCTTC. Translation: CASSNAAREREGRHEQFF.

The genes are TRBV19 and TRBJ1-3; D is undetermined. CDR1 and CDR2 (germline): LNHDA, SQIVND (reference sequence). The ends were cut back, 3 bases at V and 4 bases at J, with 13 bases in the middle. The CDR3 length is 15 residues. For the CDR3, the DNA is TGTGCCAGTAGTATCAATTGGGCGGACGGAAACACCATATATTTT. Its translation: CASSINWADGNTIYF.

This clonotype was counted between two and nine times. V and J are TRBV2 and TRBJ2-1; D is ambiguous. The V and J ends lost 7 bases and 7 bases respectively, with 23 bases between them. The V gene's germline CDR1 is SNHLY and CDR2 FYNNEI. CDR3 size: 16 residues. CDR3 loop: CASTTMGGPPTNEQFF. CDR3 nucleotide sequence: TGTGCCAGCACCACTATGGGTGGACCCCCGACAAATGAGCAGTTCTTC.

This clonotype was recorded many times. J is TRBJ2-1 and V is TRBV4-2; D tentatively fits TRBD1 or TRBD2 (5 bases each). TRBJ2-7 matches the DNA end more closely, so the J call is doubtful. CDR1 is LGHNA, CDR2 YNFKEQ, per germline. The CDR3 consists of 15 residues. The CDR3 bases are TGTGCCAGCAGCCAGGGGGAGAGCTCCTACAATGAGCAGTACTTC. Protein product: CASSQGESSYNEQYF.

The chain joins TRBV6-6 to TRBJ1-1, with 7 bases identical to TRBD1. Germline CDR1 is MNHNY and CDR2 is SVGAGI (reference sequence). V shed 2 bases, J shed 1 base, and the junction held 7 bases outside the gene matches. The CDR3 loop spans 16 amino acids. The DNA for the CDR3 is TGTGCCAGCAGTTACCCCCTAGACAGGGCGAACACTGAAGCTTTCTTT. Translated: CASSYPLDRANTEAFF.

The chain recombines TRBV30 with TRBJ2-7; a weak D match, TRBD2 (6 bases). With 2 bases removed from V and 3 bases from J, the gap between germline ends came to 11 bases. The germline gives CDR1 GTSNPN, CDR2 SVGIG (reference sequence). The CDR3 has 13 amino acids. CDR3 sequence (DNA): TGTGCCTGGAGTACCGGGAGTGGCTACGAGCAGTACTTC. This sequence encodes CAWSTGSGYEQYF.

The J gene is TRBJ2-5, the V gene TRBV7-9; tentatively, D is TRBD1 (5 bases). Trimming removed 1 base from V and 4 bases from J, with 7 bases in between. The CDR3 consists of 13 residues. Germline lookup yields CDR1 SEHNR and CDR2 FQNEAQ (reference sequence). CDR3 nucleotide sequence: TGTGCCAGCAGCTTAGACCAGGGAGAGACCCAGTACTTC. Translation: CASSLDQGETQYF.

This chain links TRBV6-6 with TRBJ2-3, with 13 nucleotides matching TRBD2. CDR3 size: 17 residues. Germline trimming cut 1 base from V and 5 bases from J; bases unmatched to any gene: 6. Germline CDR1 and CDR2: MNHNY and SVGAGI (reference sequence). The CDR3 loop reads CASSYFGLAGVIDTQYF. Written as DNA, the CDR3 is TGTGCCAGCAGTTACTTCGGACTAGCGGGAGTCATAGATACGCAGTATTTT.

This chain connects TRBV2 to TRBJ2-3, with TRBD2 matching 10 bases. The CDR3 is 16 amino acids. From germline, CDR1 is SNHLY and CDR2 FYNNEI. V lost 11 bases, J lost 1 base, and 12 bases stayed unmatched. CDR3 region: CALLAGEGLGTDTQYF. CDR3 in DNA: TGTGCCCTTCTAGCGGGAGAGGGGCTTGGCACAGATACGCAGTATTTT. The whole variable domain, filled in from reference TRBV2 and TRBJ2-3, reads EPEVTQTPSHQVTQMGQEVILRCVPISNHLYFYWYRQILGQKVEFLVSFYNNEISEKSEIFDDQFSVERPDGSNFTLKIRSTKLEDSAMYFCALLAGEGLGTDTQYFGPGTRLTVL.

This clonotype was found many times. The chain combines TRBV10-3 with TRBJ2-3, with 8 bases matching TRBD1. Germline CDR1 reads ENHRY; CDR2 reads SYGVKD. This CDR3 is 14 amino acids long. V shed 6 bases, J shed 2 bases, and the junction held 4 bases outside the gene matches. CDR3 sequence: CAIRGTGATDTQYF. The CDR3 DNA sequence: TGTGCCATCAGAGGGACAGGCGCCACAGATACGCAGTATTTT.

In DNA form, the CDR3 reads TGCGCCAGCAGCCCTGGAGGGACTAGTCGTTACGAGCAGTACTTC. Translated, it gives CASSPGGTSRYEQYF. The chain is built from TRBV5-1 and TRBJ2-7; 8 bases align to TRBD2. CDR1 is SGHRS, CDR2 YFSETQ, per germline. There are 15 residues in the CDR3. J lost 4 bases, V lost 4 bases, and 10 bases had no gene match.

This clonotype was observed a handful of times. This sequence joins TRBV11-2 and TRBJ1-1, with TRBD1 matching 7 bases. J lost 3 bases, V lost 5 bases, and 9 bases had no gene match. The CDR3 consists of 15 residues. The germline CDR1 and CDR2 sequences are SGHAT and FQNNGV. The CDR3 here is CASSPRQGRDTEAFF. The CDR3 DNA reads as TGTGCCAGCAGCCCAAGACAGGGAAGGGACACTGAAGCTTTCTTT.

This clonotype has only a few counts. The J gene is TRBJ1-5, the V gene TRBV13; 7 bases map to TRBD1. The V and J ends lost 5 bases and 3 bases, in that order; junction bases with no gene match: 4. Germline CDR1 is PRHDT and CDR2 is FYEKMQ (reference sequence). There are 14 residues in the CDR3. The chain's CDR3 is CASSLQGINQPQHF. CDR3 bases: TGTGCCAGCAGCCTACAGGGGATCAATCAGCCCCAGCATTTT.

This chain joins TRBV20-1 and TRBJ2-7, with 9 bases matching TRBD2. Germline CDR1 reads DFQATT; CDR2 reads SNEGSKA (reference sequence). Losses at the gene ends were 1 base for V and 5 bases for J; bases not matched to a gene: 9. The CDR3 has 15 amino acids. DNA of the CDR3: TGCAGTGCTAGAGCCCCCCCGCGGGAGGGGGACGAGCAGTACTTC. Translated, it gives CSARAPPREGDEQYF.

Details on this clonotype: A junction end diverges from the germline sequence, so it may reflect a read error. V is TRBV27 and J is TRBJ2-1, with TRBD2 matching over 9 bases. This CDR3 contains 15 residues. Germline lookup yields CDR1 MNHEY and CDR2 SMNVEV (reference sequence). CDR3 nucleotide sequence: TGCGCCAGCAGCTTGTCTGCGGGGGGGCATAATGAGCAGTTCTTC. Residues: CASSLSAGGHNEQFF.

This clonotype has a handful of counts. V is TRBV28 and J is TRBJ2-6, with D tentatively TRBD2 (6 bases). Trimming stripped 4 bases from V and 4 bases from J, with 11 bases between. This CDR3 has 15 amino acids. Germline assignment: CDR1 MDHEN and CDR2 SYDVKM. CDR3 sequence (DNA): TGTGCCAGCAGTTCCCAGCGGGCGGGGGCCAACGTCCTGACTTTC. This encodes CASSSQRAGANVLTF.

This clonotype was picked up a small number of times. The chain links TRBV28 to TRBJ2-5; D call uncertain. V shed 6 bases and J shed 11 bases, with 13 bases lying between them. Per the germline V gene, CDR1 is MDHEN and CDR2 is SYDVKM. The CDR3 length is 11 residues. The chain's CDR3 is CASSPGKEQYF. CDR3 DNA sequence: TGTGCCAGCAGCCCTGGGAAGGAGCAGTACTTC.

This clonotype showed up just a few times. The V call is TRBV20-1, the J call TRBJ2-4, with D possibly matching TRBD1 (6 bases). The assigned J gene may be wrong: the sequence end matches TRBJ2-7 better. The CDR3 covers 13 residues. CDR1 DFQATT and CDR2 SNEGSKA come from the germline V gene (reference sequence). The CDR3 protein is CSATGTPNIEQYF. CDR3 in DNA: TGCAGTGCTACCGGGACACCGAACATCGAGCAGTACTTC.

The rearrangement uses TRBV20-1 and TRBJ2-3; TRBD2 matches 8 bases. Germline V gene sequence: CDR1 DFQATT, CDR2 SNEGSKA (reference sequence). Germline trimming cut 5 bases from V and 3 bases from J; bases unmatched to any gene: 13. The CDR3 has 16 amino acids. CDR3: CSARRGGGGTTDTQYF. The CDR3 DNA reads as TGCAGTGCTCGCCGGGGGGGCGGCGGGACGACAGATACGCAGTATTTT.

V gene TRBV7-9 combines with J gene TRBJ2-3; TRBD1 agrees at 11 bases. CDR3 length: 18 residues. The V segment lost 1 base and the J segment 1 base; nucleotides outside the gene matches: 7. In germline, CDR1 is SEHNR, CDR2 FQNEAQ (reference sequence). CDR3 DNA: TGTGCCAGCAGCTTAGGAGTGAGGGGACAGGGGGGCACAGATACGCAGTATTTT. Its translation is CASSLGVRGQGGTDTQYF.

The chain joins TRBV3-1 to TRBJ1-5; maybe TRBD1 (5 bases). Deletions cut 0 bases from V and 7 bases from J, with 13 bases between. CDR3 length: 15 residues. Per the germline V gene, CDR1 is LGHDT and CDR2 is YNNKEL (reference sequence). CDR3 protein: CASSQDASGGQPQHF. CDR3 DNA sequence: TGTGCCAGCAGCCAAGATGCATCGGGGGGGCAGCCCCAGCATTTT.

The V gene is TRBV2, the J gene TRBJ2-7; a possible D gene is TRBD2 (5 bases). Per germline, CDR1 SNHLY and CDR2 FYNNEI. This CDR3 has 14 amino acids. Trimming left V 3 bases short and J 3 bases short, with 12 bases between. The CDR3 region is CASSDWSSDYEQYF. In DNA form, the CDR3 reads TGTGCCAGCAGTGACTGGAGTAGCGACTACGAGCAGTACTTC. Full variable domain (missing parts from reference TRBV2 and TRBJ2-7): EPEVTQTPSHQVTQMGQEVILRCVPISNHLYFYWYRQILGQKVEFLVSFYNNEISEKSEIFDDQFSVERPDGSNFTLKIRSTKLEDSAMYFCASSDWSSDYEQYFGPGTRLTVT.

This clonotype was counted only a few times. The chain employs TRBV6-2 or TRBV6-3 and TRBJ2-7; TRBD1 aligns across 9 bases. V lost 6 bases to trimming and J lost 4 bases; unmatched junction nucleotides: 10. Germline loops: CDR1 MNHEY, CDR2 SVGEGT. CDR3 length: 15 residues. CDR3 DNA: TGTGCCAGCAGCCGTCCCGGGACAGGGCAATACGAGCAGTACTTC. Translating it yields CASSRPGTGQYEQYF.

This clonotype was detected once. The V gene is TRBV11-2, the J gene TRBJ2-2; TRBD1 is a possible D gene (7 bases). V lost 5 bases, J lost 7 bases, and 23 bases lay in between. This CDR3 comprises 17 residues. From germline, CDR1 is SGHAT and CDR2 FQNNGV. CDR3 region: CASSPSGGTVGLGELFF. The CDR3 DNA is TGTGCCAGCAGCCCCTCCGGCGGGACAGTGGGGCTCGGGGAGCTGTTTTTT.

This rearrangement joins TRBV10-3 to TRBJ2-3; D remains unclear. V shed 4 bases and J shed 1 base, with 9 bases lying between them. The length of the CDR3 is 14 residues. From germline, CDR1 is ENHRY and CDR2 SYGVKD. Here the CDR3 DNA reads TGTGCCATCAGTGCATCCCAGGGCACAGATACGCAGTATTTT. Translating gives CAISASQGTDTQYF.

There are a few counts of this clonotype. The junction and the germline gene differ at one end; a read error may be behind it. The rearrangement links TRBV6-1 to TRBJ2-1; 9 positions match TRBD2. Germline CDR1 MNHNS, CDR2 SASEGT. The CDR3 is made up of 16 amino acids. The CDR3 protein is CASREGGTSTYNEQFF. For the CDR3, the DNA is TGTGCCAGCAGAGAAGGGGGGACTAGCACCTACAATGAGCAGTTCTTC.

The table lists this clonotype with a few counts. The chain recombines TRBV20-1 with TRBJ1-1; tentatively, D is TRBD1 (5 bases). The CDR3 is 16 residues long. Deletions cut 1 base from V and 0 bases from J, with 15 bases between. CDR1 is DFQATT, CDR2 SNEGSKA, per germline (reference sequence). Here the CDR3 reads CSARALAGGMNTEAFF. For the CDR3, the DNA is TGCAGTGCTAGAGCTCTAGCTGGGGGAATGAACACTGAAGCTTTCTTT.

This rearrangement joins TRBV20-1 to TRBJ2-5; 9 bases align to TRBD1. Germline V gives CDR1 DFQATT, CDR2 SNEGSKA (reference sequence). With 6 bases clipped from V and 7 bases from J, the junction kept 9 bases outside the gene matches. The CDR3 contains 13 residues. The CDR3 sequence is CSAAGTGFRTQYF. The DNA of the CDR3 is TGCAGTGCGGCCGGGACAGGGTTTCGGACCCAGTACTTC.

Only a few counts were recorded for this clonotype. The V gene is TRBV27, the J gene TRBJ2-6; tentatively, D is TRBD1 (5 bases). From germline, CDR1 is MNHEY and CDR2 SMNVEV (reference sequence). This CDR3 is 14 amino acids long. Trimming cost V 7 bases and J 4 bases, with 11 bases left between them. In DNA form, the CDR3 reads TGTGCCAGCAATCAGGGTTCCGGGGCCAACGTCCTGACTTTC. It codes for CASNQGSGANVLTF.